A selection of T cell receptor beta chains follows, all from one sample in a study of cytomegalovirus exposure and HLA in healthy donors. The table came from immunoSEQ multiplex PCR; TCRdb's copy has only in-frame clones and leaves some out. Here the sample spans 100,000 to 150,000 clones, roughly four fifths being singletons. The material sequenced was PBMCs. These receptors all come from a girl between 2 and 10 years old in good health and CMV-seronegative. CDR3s include the opening cysteine and the closing phenylalanine or tryptophan. D genes are given only for firm matches. Clone sizes are given selectively: once, few, many, or a class where the clone is expanded.

j_call clone_size v_call d_call cdr3_aa cdr3_nt
TRBJ2-1 few TRBV7-9 NA CASSLPNYNEQFF TGTGCCAGCAGCTTACCAAACTACAATGAGCAGTTCTTC
TRBJ1-1 NA TRBV27 NA CASSLGLRTEAFF TGTGCCAGCAGTTTAGGGTTGCGGACTGAAGCTTTCTTT
TRBJ2-7 few TRBV10-3 TRBD1 CAISDPGQGSYEQYF TGTGCCATCAGTGACCCGGGACAGGGCAGCTACGAGCAGTACTTC
TRBJ2-1 NA TRBV11-3 NA CASSYTSSSYNEQFF TGTGCCAGCAGCTATACTTCGAGCTCCTACAATGAGCAGTTCTTC
TRBJ2-7 medium-sized TRBV30 NA CAWRGRGYEQYF TGTGCCTGGAGGGGGCGGGGCTACGAGCAGTACTTC
TRBJ2-2 few TRBV6-4 TRBD2 CASRAPTSGGAGDTGELFF TGTGCCAGCAGGGCGCCGACTAGCGGGGGGGCGGGTGACACCGGGGAGCTGTTTTTT
TRBJ1-1 NA TRBV4-1 TRBD1 CASSPGGTGNTEAFF TGCGCCAGCAGCCCAGGGGGGACGGGGAACACTGAAGCTTTCTTT
TRBJ2-4 NA TRBV30 TRBD1 CAWSGYDRGHQNIQYF TGTGCCTGGAGTGGGTACGACAGGGGGCACCAAAACATTCAGTACTTC
TRBJ1-2 once TRBV16 TRBD1 CASSRITPGGNHGYTF TGTGCCAGCAGCCGAATCACCCCAGGGGGTAATCACGGCTACACCTTC
TRBJ2-5 NA TRBV2 NA CASSGDLAQETQYF TGTGCCAGCAGTGGTGATCTAGCGCAAGAGACCCAGTACTTC
TRBJ1-5 few TRBV6-5 NA CASSPTGRGNQPQHF TGTGCCAGCAGCCCAACGGGCAGGGGCAATCAGCCCCAGCATTTT